The next 2 T cell receptor beta chains were all read from a single sample in a study of technical replicates of blood from several donors. This table comes from immunoSEQ multiplex PCR, and its TCRdb copy is limited to in-frame clones, with some not included. This sample has about 12,000 clones; roughly 96% occur once, and the top ten carry 6.3%. Specimen: PBMCs. Source of these receptors: a human donor in good health.

J is TRBJ2-1 and V is TRBV7-7, with 9 bases matching TRBD1. V lost 5 bases and J lost 9; bases outside the gene matches: 11. CDR1 is SSHAT, CDR2 FNYEAQ, per germline (reference sequence). CDR3 length: 15 amino acids. CDR3 DNA sequence: TGTGCCAGCAGCCCGGGACAGGGCGGAGGTGGTGAGCAGTTCTTC. Protein: CASSPGQGGGGEQFF.

The rearrangement uses TRBV5-8 and TRBJ2-2; 9 nucleotides agree with TRBD1. Losses at the gene ends were 4 bases for V and 2 bases for J; bases not matched to a gene: 15. The CDR3 contains 19 residues. CDR1 SGHTS and CDR2 YDEGEE come from the germline V gene. The CDR3 region is CASSVGTGFGATNTGELFF. The CDR3 DNA reads TGTGCCAGCAGCGTCGGGACAGGGTTCGGTGCAACTAACACCGGGGAGCTGTTTTTT.